This T cell receptor beta chain originates from a study of CD8+ T cells in alopecia areata. Points from the study as a whole: Scalp specimens additionally yield sequences from normal skin's resident alphabeta T cells.

A note on this clone: The antigen is undetermined.

TCR sequencing used cDNA made by reverse transcription of extracted RNA. Sequenced by immunoSEQ multiplex PCR; TCRdb stores in-frame clones only, minus some. Among 65,000 to 90,000 clones listed, roughly 50% were seen once. Researchers gathered lesional scalp punch biopsies and peripheral blood from patients with alopecia areata. Losses at the gene ends were 2 bases for V and 2 bases for J; bases not matched to a gene: 3. The CDR3 loop spans 14 amino acids. Germline V CDR1 and CDR2: MNHEY, SMNVEV (reference sequence). Sequencing was performed on NKG2D-high CD8+ T cells sorted from blood. The rearrangement links TRBV27 to TRBJ2-7; 7 bases fit TRBD2. This TCR derives from a human donor with alopecia areata. CDR3 residues: CASSLQRGAYEQYF. In DNA, the CDR3 is TGTGCCAGCAGTTTACAGCGGGGAGCCTACGAGCAGTACTTC.